This T cell receptor beta chain was found in a study of graft-versus-host responses after intestinal transplantation. Study context: Each recipient received anti-thymocyte globulin induction, then tacrolimus and steroids for around three years.

Clones were sequenced by immunoSEQ multiplex PCR, and TCRdb holds only the in-frame ones, with some missing. The profile shows around 92,000 clones, more than 75% of them singletons. A remark on this clone: An end of the junction differs from the germline gene, which may be a read error.

Germline CDR1 and CDR2: SSHAT and FNYEAQ (reference sequence). The CDR3 totals 14 residues. The sequence came from a human patient who received an intestinal transplant, so some T cells may come from the graft donor. The chain is built from TRBV7-7 and TRBJ2-5; possibly TRBD1 for D (6 bases). Sequenced here: PBMCs, sampled 255 days after intestinal transplant. The CDR3, as DNA: TGTGCTAGCAGCCCAGGGGCCAGGGGAGAGACCCAGTACTTC. Amino acid sequence: CASSPGARGETQYF. The full variable domain, in which reference TRBV7-7 and TRBJ2-5 provide the parts outside the CDR3, is GAGVSQSPRYKVTKRGQDVTLRCDPISSHATLYWYQQALGQGPEFLTYFNYEAQPDKSGLPSDRFSAERPEGSISTLTIQRTEQRDSAMYRCASSPGARGETQYFGPGTRLLVL.